A selection of T cell receptor beta chains follows, all from one sample in a study of PD-L1 blockade in urothelial cancer. Assay used: immunoSEQ multiplex PCR; TCRdb lists only in-frame clones, some missing. The profile covers roughly 130,000 clones, with roughly 80% appearing a single time and 2.5% to 3.5% taken by the ten largest. The sample in question was PBMCs, obtained around atezolizumab (anti-PD-L1) treatment. The receptors originated from a man in his forties or fifties with urothelial cancer. CDR3s include the opening cysteine and the closing phenylalanine or tryptophan. D genes are given only for firm matches. Part of the rows lack a size; the others show once, few, many or a class for expanded clones.

size,V,J,D,length,CDR3,DNA
-,TRBV6-6,TRBJ2-7,-,14,CASSYSQGVYEQYF,TGTGCCAGCAGTTATTCACAGGGTGTCTACGAGCAGTACTTC
-,TRBV30,TRBJ1-4,-,15,CAWTRGGEPNEKLFF,TGTGCCTGGACCCGGGGGGGGGAACCTAATGAAAAACTGTTTTTT
-,TRBV10-3,TRBJ2-3,TRBD2,17,CAIRATSGSTSTDTQYF,TGTGCCATCAGGGCGACTAGCGGGTCCACTAGCACAGATACGCAGTATTTT
-,TRBV10-3,TRBJ1-1,-,13,CATGVGLNTEAFF,TGTGCCACCGGAGTCGGGTTGAACACTGAAGCTTTCTTT
-,TRBV12-2,TRBJ1-6,-,15,CASRLRGAGNSPLHF,TGTGCAAGTCGCTTACGTGGGGCAGGGAATTCACCCCTCCACTTT
once,TRBV28,TRBJ1-2,-,14,CASSLHRANYGYTF,TGTGCCAGCAGTTTACATAGAGCTAACTATGGCTACACCTTC
-,TRBV19,TRBJ1-2,-,17,CASKVRRTSTFNYGYTF,TGTGCCAGTAAAGTCAGGCGAACTTCGACCTTTAACTATGGCTACACCTTC
-,TRBV5-4,TRBJ2-2,-,13,CASSSNGAGELFF,TGTGCCAGCAGCTCTAACGGGGCCGGGGAGCTGTTTTTT
-,TRBV28,TRBJ1-5,-,16,CASSRGQTGTNQPQHF,TGTGCCAGCAGTAGAGGACAGACGGGAACGAATCAGCCCCAGCATTTT
-,TRBV18,TRBJ1-3,TRBD1,16,CASSLDRGYSGNTIYF,TGTGCCAGCTCACTGGACAGGGGGTACTCTGGAAACACCATATATTTT
-,TRBV30,TRBJ1-1,-,13,CAWSIGQRTEAFF,TGTGCCTGGAGTATAGGACAGAGAACTGAAGCTTTCTTT
-,TRBV4-1,TRBJ1-6,-,16,CASSQGRQSYNSPLHF,TGCGCCAGCAGCCAAGGTCGACAGAGCTATAATTCACCCCTCCACTTT
-,TRBV28,TRBJ1-2,TRBD1,14,CASSPPGQGAGYTF,TGTGCCAGCAGTCCTCCGGGACAGGGGGCTGGCTACACCTTC
-,TRBV15,TRBJ2-2,-,14,CATSRDLNTGELFF,TGTGCCACCAGCAGAGATCTTAACACCGGGGAGCTGTTTTTT
-,TRBV5-1,TRBJ1-4,-,15,CASSLEQFFNEKLFF,TGCGCCAGCAGCTTGGAACAGTTTTTTAATGAAAAACTGTTTTTT
-,TRBV5-4,TRBJ2-7,-,14,CASSLSRGAQEQYF,TGTGCCAGCAGCTTGTCTCGGGGGGCGCAGGAGCAGTACTTC
-,TRBV14,TRBJ2-7,TRBD1,15,CASSQESGGSYEQYF,TGTGCCAGCAGCCAAGAGTCAGGGGGATCCTACGAGCAGTACTTC
-,TRBV7-2,TRBJ2-3,TRBD1,16,CASSPRGSGSTDTQYF,TGTGCCAGCAGCCCCAGGGGGAGCGGTAGCACAGATACGCAGTATTTT
-,TRBV6-4,TRBJ2-3,TRBD2,14,CASSVSGATDTQYF,TGTGCCAGCAGTGTTAGCGGGGCCACAGATACGCAGTATTTT
-,TRBV7-9,TRBJ1-1,-,15,CASSLEGGAVTEAFF,TGTGCCAGCAGCTTAGAGGGGGGGGCGGTGACTGAAGCTTTCTTT
-,TRBV6-5,TRBJ1-3,-,14,CASSPTRNGNTIYF,TGTGCCAGCAGTCCAACTCGAAACGGAAACACCATATATTTT
-,TRBV10-3,TRBJ2-1,TRBD2,16,CAITALAGLGDNEQFF,TGTGCCATCACCGCCTTAGCGGGATTGGGCGACAATGAGCAGTTCTTC
-,TRBV9,TRBJ2-3,TRBD2,19,CASSRGVSLAGGSTDTQYF,TGTGCCAGCAGTCGGGGGGTTTCACTAGCGGGAGGGAGCACAGATACGCAGTATTTT
-,TRBV19,TRBJ2-5,-,14,CASSASVSGETQYF,TGTGCCAGTAGTGCGTCTGTGTCCGGGGAGACCCAGTACTTC